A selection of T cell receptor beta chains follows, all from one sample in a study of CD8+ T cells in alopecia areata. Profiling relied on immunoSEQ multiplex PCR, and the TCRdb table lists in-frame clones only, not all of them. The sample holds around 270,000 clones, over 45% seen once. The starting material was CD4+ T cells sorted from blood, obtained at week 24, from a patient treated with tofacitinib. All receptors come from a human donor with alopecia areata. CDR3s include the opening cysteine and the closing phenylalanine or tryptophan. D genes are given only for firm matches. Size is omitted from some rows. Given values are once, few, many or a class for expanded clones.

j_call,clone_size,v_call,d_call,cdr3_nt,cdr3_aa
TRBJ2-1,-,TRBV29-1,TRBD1,TGCAGCGTTGCCCGTCCGACAGGGGGAGGGAATGAGCAGTTCTTC,CSVARPTGGGNEQFF
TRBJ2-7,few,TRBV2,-,TGTGCCAGCAGTGAAGCGATGGGGGCCGAGCAGTACTTC,CASSEAMGAEQYF
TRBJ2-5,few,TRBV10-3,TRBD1,TGTGCCACCGGAACCAGGGGGAACCAAGAGACCCAGTACTTC,CATGTRGNQETQYF
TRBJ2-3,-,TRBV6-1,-,TGTGCCAGCGGGGGGGCGGGGTCCGCAGATACGCAGTATTTT,CASGGAGSADTQYF
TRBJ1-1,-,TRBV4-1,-,TGCGCCAGCAGCCGGTCTGCCGGGGGTTTGGCGAACACTGAAGCTTTCTTT,CASSRSAGGLANTEAFF
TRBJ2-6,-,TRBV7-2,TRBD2,TGTGCCAGCAGCCCCTCAGCGGGGGGGTTATCTGGGGCCAACGTCCTGACTTTC,CASSPSAGGLSGANVLTF
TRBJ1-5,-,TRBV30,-,TGTGCCTGGAGTACCCAGGGCGGGAATCAGCCCCAGCATTTT,CAWSTQGGNQPQHF
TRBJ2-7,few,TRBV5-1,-,TGCGCCAGCAGCTTCGAGCCAACCACCACCTACGAGCAGTACTTC,CASSFEPTTTYEQYF
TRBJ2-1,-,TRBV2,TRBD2,TGTGCCAGCAGGGCTAGCGGGGGGGCCTACAATGAGCAGTTCTTC,CASRASGGAYNEQFF
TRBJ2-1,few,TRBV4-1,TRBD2,TGCGCCAGCAGCCTACGGACTAGCGGGGGGAGACACAATGAGCAGTTCTTC,CASSLRTSGGRHNEQFF
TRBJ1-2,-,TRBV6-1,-,TGTGCCAGCGGGGGTAATGGCTACACCTTC,CASGGNGYTF
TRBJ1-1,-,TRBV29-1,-,TGCAGCGTCCAGGAGGGGACACTTGAAGCTTTCTTT,CSVQEGTLEAFF
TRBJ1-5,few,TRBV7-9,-,TGTGCCAGCAGCTTAACGGGATCGGGCAATCAGCCCCAGCATTTT,CASSLTGSGNQPQHF
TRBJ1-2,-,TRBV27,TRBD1,TGTGCCAGCAGTCCCCACAGGGGACGCTACACCTTC,CASSPHRGRYTF
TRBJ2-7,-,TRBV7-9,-,TGTGCCAGCAGCTCTCAGACAGGCTCCTACGAGCAGTACTTC,CASSSQTGSYEQYF
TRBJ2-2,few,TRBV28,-,TGTGCCAGCAGTTACAGGATCGGGGAGCTGTTTTTT,CASSYRIGELFF
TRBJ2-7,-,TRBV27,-,TGTGCCAGCAGTTCAACGATGGAGGCCAACGAGCAGTACTTC,CASSSTMEANEQYF
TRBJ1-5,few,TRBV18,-,TGTGCCAGCTCACAGGATAGCAATCAGCCCCAGCATTTT,CASSQDSNQPQHF
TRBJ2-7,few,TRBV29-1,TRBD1,TGCAGCGGGAGGACAGGTGGTGGAGAGCAGTACTTC,CSGRTGGGEQYF
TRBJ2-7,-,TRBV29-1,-,TGCAGCGTCGTTAACTCCTACGAGCAGTACTTC,CSVVNSYEQYF
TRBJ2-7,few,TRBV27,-,TGTGCCAGCAGTTTATCGGGCCGACCCACCTACGAGCAGTACTTC,CASSLSGRPTYEQYF
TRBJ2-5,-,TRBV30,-,TGTGCCTGGAGAAGGACGGGAGAGACCCAGTACTTC,CAWRRTGETQYF
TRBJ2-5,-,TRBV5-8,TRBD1,TGTGCCAGCAGCTTGTGGGGGACAGGGAGCACCCAAGAGACCCAGTACTTC,CASSLWGTGSTQETQYF
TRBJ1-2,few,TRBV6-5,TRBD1,TGTGCCAGCAGACCCGGACAGGAAACCTATGGCTACACCTTC,CASRPGQETYGYTF
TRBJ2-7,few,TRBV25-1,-,TGTGCCAGCAGTCCCTATAGAGAGCAGTACTTC,CASSPYREQYF
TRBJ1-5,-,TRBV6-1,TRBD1,TGTGCCAGCATCGAGGTAGGGGGCGGCAATCAGCCCCAGCATTTT,CASIEVGGGNQPQHF
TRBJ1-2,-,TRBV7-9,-,TGTGCCAGCAGCGCCACAGGCTCAGCTAACTATGGCTACACCTTC,CASSATGSANYGYTF
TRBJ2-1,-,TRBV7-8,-,TGTGCCAGCAGCTCCGGGACTGGCAGGAATGAGCAGTTCTTC,CASSSGTGRNEQFF
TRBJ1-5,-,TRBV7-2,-,TGTGCCAGCAGCTTAGAATTATCAGGTGACAATCAGCCCCAGCATTTT,CASSLELSGDNQPQHF
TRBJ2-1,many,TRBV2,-,TGTGCCAGCAGTGTTAATGAGCAGTTCTTC,CASSVNEQFF
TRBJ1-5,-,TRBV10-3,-,TGTGCCATCAGTACGGACGGCTTTGCCAATCAGCCCCAGCATTTT,CAISTDGFANQPQHF
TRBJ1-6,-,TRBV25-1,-,TGTGCCAGCAGCCCGACCCCAGCTGAGTATTCACCCCTCCACTTT,CASSPTPAEYSPLHF
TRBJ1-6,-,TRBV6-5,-,TGTGCCAGCAGTGTAAACCGGGACTCACCCCTCCACTTT,CASSVNRDSPLHF
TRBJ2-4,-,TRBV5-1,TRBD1,TGCGCCAGCAGCATCGACAGGGGAAGAAACATTCAGTACTTC,CASSIDRGRNIQYF
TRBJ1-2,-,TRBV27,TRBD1,TGTGCCAGCAGTACGGGACAGAACTATGGCTACACCTTC,CASSTGQNYGYTF
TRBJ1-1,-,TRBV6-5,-,TGTGCCAGCGGGGGGAACACTGAAGCTTTCTTT,CASGGNTEAFF
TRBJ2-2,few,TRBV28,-,TGTGCCAGCAGGGAAACCGGGGAGCTGTTTTTT,CASRETGELFF
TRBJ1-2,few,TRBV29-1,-,TGCAGCGTTGCCCCCAGGGGCGTTACTTATGGCTACACCTTC,CSVAPRGVTYGYTF
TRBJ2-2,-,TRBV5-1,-,TGCGCCAGCAGGGGGTCCCCTAACACCGGGGAGCTGTTTTTT,CASRGSPNTGELFF
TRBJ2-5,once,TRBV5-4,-,TGTGCCAGCAGCCGCGAAGGGAGTGGGCAAGAGACCCAGTACTTC,CASSREGSGQETQYF
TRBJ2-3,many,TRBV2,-,TGTGCCAGCATCCCACGAATCACAGATACGCAGTATTTT,CASIPRITDTQYF
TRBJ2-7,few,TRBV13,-,TGTGCCAGCAGCTTAGGAGGGGGGGCCGAGCAGTACTTC,CASSLGGGAEQYF
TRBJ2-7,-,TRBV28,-,TGTGCCAGCAGTTTACGTACAGGTTCCTGGGGGGACGAGCAGTACTTC,CASSLRTGSWGDEQYF
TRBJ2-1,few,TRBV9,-,TGTGCCAGCAGCGTAGAGTCCCGTTACAATGAGCAGTTCTTC,CASSVESRYNEQFF
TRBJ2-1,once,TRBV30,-,TGTGCCTGGAGAGGTTGGGTAAATGAGCAGTTCTTC,CAWRGWVNEQFF
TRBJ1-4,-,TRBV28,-,TGTGCCAGCAGTGGGGCAGGGTGGAATGAAAAACTGTTTTTT,CASSGAGWNEKLFF
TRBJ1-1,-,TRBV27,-,TGTGCCAGCAGTTTAAGGGGAAACACTGAAGCTTTCTTT,CASSLRGNTEAFF
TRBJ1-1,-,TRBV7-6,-,TGTGCCAGCAGCTTAATGGAGGGTACGAACACTGAAGCTTTCTTT,CASSLMEGTNTEAFF
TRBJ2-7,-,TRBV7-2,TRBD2,TGTGCCAGCAGCTTGCGGACTAGCTGGAGGTTC,CASSLRTSWRF
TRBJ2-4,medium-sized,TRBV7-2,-,TGTGCCAGCAGCATTGCGGTAGCCAAAAACATTCAGTACTTC,CASSIAVAKNIQYF
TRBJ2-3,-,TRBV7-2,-,TGTGCCAGCAGCTTAAGCGGAAGTGGGGCAGATACGCAGTATTTT,CASSLSGSGADTQYF
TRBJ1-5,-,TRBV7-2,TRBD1,TGTGCCAGCAGCTGGACAGGAGGTCAGCCCCAGCATTTT,CASSWTGGQPQHF
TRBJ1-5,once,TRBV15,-,TGTGCCACCAGCAGAGACCCCGGCGGGGGGTCTCAGCATTTT,CATSRDPGGGSQHF